This passage covers 27 T cell receptor beta chains from one sample sequenced in a study of CD4 and CD8 cells across lung adenocarcinoma regions. TCRdb re-called the PCR reads with MiXCR, one entry per CDR3 protein. The sample has about 25,000 distinct CDR3 sequences, about 50% seen once. The sample consisted of CD8+ T cells from the center of a lung tumor. The receptor set was obtained from a male donor with lung adenocarcinoma. The CD4 and CD8 labels of this study may be unreliable.

Many counts were recorded for this clonotype. The chain couples TRBV4-1 to TRBJ2-5; D is ambiguous. Trimming pared 6 bases from V and 1 base from J, leaving 18 bases between. This CDR3 comprises 16 residues. Germline CDR1 is MGHRA and CDR2 is YSYEKL. CDR3 bases: TGCGCCAGCAGTCCAAAAGGGCCTAGAGCCCAAGAGACCCAGTACTTC. Its translation is CASSPKGPRAQETQYF.

This clonotype appeared a few times. This chain joins TRBV7-8 and TRBJ1-1; TRBD1 agrees at 7 bases. The trim removed 1 base at V and 5 bases at J, leaving 4 bases unmatched. Germline V gives CDR1 SGHVS, CDR2 FQNEAQ. This CDR3 spans 14 amino acids. DNA of the CDR3: TGTGCCAGCAGCTTAGGGGCCAGGGGGACTGAAGCTTTCTTT. Residues: CASSLGARGTEAFF.

Relative to its sample, this clonotype is medium-sized (0.01 to 0.1%). V is TRBV6-5 and J is TRBJ2-6; D ambiguous. V was shortened by 6 bases and J by 2 bases, with 11 bases between the two germline ends. The CDR3 runs 15 residues. Germline lookup yields CDR1 MNHEY and CDR2 SVGAGI. CDR3 coding DNA: TGTGCCAGCAGCTTCGACCAAGCTGGGGCCAACGTCCTGACTTTC. It is translated as CASSFDQAGANVLTF.

This clonotype was detected a few times. The chain carries TRBV10-3 and TRBJ2-3, with D possibly matching TRBD1 (6 bases). This CDR3 comprises 15 residues. Germline values: CDR1 ENHRY, CDR2 SYGVKD. Trimming shortened V by 7 bases and J by 0 bases, and 14 bases separated the two germline ends. CDR3: CAIKVEGVSTDTQYF. The CDR3 DNA reads TGTGCCATCAAGGTTGAGGGGGTGAGCACAGATACGCAGTATTTT.

This sequence joins TRBV6-1 and TRBJ2-3; 9 nucleotides agree with TRBD2. The DNA end is a closer match to TRBJ2-7, so the J assignment may be wrong. Germline CDR1 MNHNS, CDR2 SASEGT. CDR3 length: 16 amino acids. Written as DNA, the CDR3 is TGTGCCTGCGGGGGGGCCGGGACACGGGACGGGGATACGCAGTACTTC. This codes for CACGGAGTRDGDTQYF.

This clonotype was observed many times. This chain links TRBV27 with TRBJ1-1, with D possibly matching TRBD1 (6 bases). V was cut by 4 bases and J by 5 bases, with 17 bases left in between. Germline CDR1 reads MNHEY; CDR2 reads SMNVEV (reference sequence). The CDR3 is 15 residues long. The CDR3 DNA is TGTGCCAGCAGTTCCCTGGCAGGGGCCCGAACTGAAGCTTTCTTT. It specifies CASSSLAGARTEAFF.

The V call is TRBV10-3, the J call TRBJ2-4; D is possibly TRBD2 (6 bases). CDR1 and CDR2 (germline): ENHRY, SYGVKD. CDR3 length equals 14 residues. Deletions cut 8 bases from V and 13 bases from J, with 24 bases between. CDR3 nucleotides: TGTGCCATCGCGGGGATGCGCGGCAAAAACACGCAGTACTTC. As protein: CAIAGMRGKNTQYF.

As DNA, the CDR3 is TGCGCCAGCAGTGAGGGACTGGGGGCCACAGATACGCAGTATTTT. It is translated as CASSEGLGATDTQYF. The chain links TRBV10-1 to TRBJ2-3, with D perhaps matching TRBD1 (6 bases). Deletions cut 2 bases from V and 2 bases from J, with 11 bases between. Germline loops: CDR1 WNHNN, CDR2 SYGVQD (reference sequence). The CDR3 runs 15 residues.

This clonotype was recorded a few times. J is TRBJ1-4 and V is TRBV7-2; D unresolved. Per the germline V gene, CDR1 is SGHTA and CDR2 is FQGNSA. The CDR3 loop spans 15 amino acids. Trimming took 3 bases from V and 0 from J, leaving 8 bases between them. In DNA, the CDR3 is TGTGCCAGCAGCTTCACGGGGACAACTAATGAAAAACTGTTTTTT. Protein: CASSFTGTTNEKLFF.

On this clonotype itself: The junction does not match germline at one end; this may be a read error. This sequence joins TRBV6-1 and TRBJ2-3, with D perhaps being TRBD1 or TRBD2 (6 bases each). The CDR3 runs to 15 residues. The germline gives CDR1 MNHNS, CDR2 SASEGT. CDR3 protein: CARRNGGGEQDTQYF. The DNA of the CDR3 is TGTGCCAGGAGGAACGGGGGCGGCGAGCAAGATACGCAGTATTTC.

This clonotype was detected once. This CDR3 reads CAWNIGGLNYGYTF. The CDR3 region has the DNA TGTGCCTGGAACATTGGTGGACTTAACTATGGCTACACCTTC. J is TRBJ1-2 and V is TRBV30; D unclear. Germline lookup yields CDR1 GTSNPN and CDR2 SVGIG (reference sequence). V was trimmed by 4 bases and J by 1 base, leaving 13 bases between them. The CDR3 is made up of 14 amino acids.

The rearrangement links TRBV27 to TRBJ1-1; D unresolved. CDR3 length: 13 residues. Trimming left V 2 bases short and J 0 bases short, with 4 bases between. Germline V CDR1 and CDR2: MNHEY, SMNVEV (reference sequence). The CDR3 DNA is TGTGCCAGCAGTTTAAAAGTGAACACTGAAGCTTTCTTT. Translated, it gives CASSLKVNTEAFF.

The V gene is TRBV27, the J gene TRBJ2-5; D unresolved. From germline, CDR1 is MNHEY and CDR2 SMNVEV (reference sequence). The CDR3 is 12 residues long. V was clipped by 1 base and J by 5 bases, with 5 bases between them. The CDR3 DNA reads TGTGCCAGCAGTTTATTGCAGGAGACCCAGTACTTC. It is translated as CASSLLQETQYF.

This chain uses TRBV6-1 with TRBJ2-4; D tentatively reads TRBD1 or TRBD2 (5 bases each). The assigned J gene may be wrong: the sequence end matches TRBJ2-3 better. CDR1 and CDR2 from the germline V gene are MNHNS and SASEGT. CDR3 length equals 16 residues. CDR3 nucleotides: TGTGCCAGCAGTGAAGCGGGGCTGGGAGTCGGGGATATTCAGTATTTT. Translated, it gives CASSEAGLGVGDIQYF.

This clonotype was seen just once. Sequence at one end of the junction differs from germline and may be a read error. The J gene is TRBJ2-3, the V gene TRBV6-1; D tentatively fits TRBD1 or TRBD2 (5 bases each). Germline V lookup: CDR1 MNHNS, CDR2 SASEGT. This CDR3 has 16 amino acids. This CDR3 reads CASSPSGQGTKDTQYF. DNA of the CDR3: TGTGCGAGCAGCCCATCGGGGCAGGGAACCAAAGACACGCAGTATTTT.

This clonotype has ten or more counts. The rearrangement uses TRBV6-1 and TRBJ2-2, with D tentatively TRBD2 (7 bases). The CDR3 runs to 17 residues. Germline lookup yields CDR1 MNHNS and CDR2 SASEGT. Trimming removed 8 bases from V and 3 bases from J, with 22 bases in between. CDR3 coding DNA: TGTGCCAGCGGGGGGGGGGGGGCGGGGGTCGACACCGGGGAGCTGTTTTTT. As protein: CASGGGGAGVDTGELFF.

A few counts support this clonotype. This chain uses TRBV10-2 with TRBJ1-6; 9 bases align to TRBD1. The V and J ends lost 6 bases and 0 bases, in that order; junction bases with no gene match: 6. Per germline, CDR1 WSHSY and CDR2 SAAADI. The CDR3 sequence is 17 residues long. The CDR3 nucleotides are TGCGCCAGCAGCTCCGGGACAGGGAACTCCTATAATTCACCCCTCCACTTT. Translating it yields CASSSGTGNSYNSPLHF.

The rearrangement joins TRBV25-1 to TRBJ2-1; 7 bases match TRBD1. CDR3 size: 15 residues. Germline values: CDR1 MGHDK, CDR2 SYGVNS. After removal of 5 bases from V and 2 bases from J, the junction contained 6 bases not matched to a gene. This chain's CDR3 is CASSTGATAYNEQFF. The CDR3 nucleotides read TGTGCCAGCAGTACAGGGGCAACAGCCTACAATGAGCAGTTCTTC. Full variable domain (missing parts from reference TRBV25-1 and TRBJ2-1): EADIYQTPRYLVIGTGKKITLECSQTMGHDKMYWYQQDPGMELHLIHYSYGVNSTEKGDLSSESTVSRIRTEHFPLTLESARPSHTSQYLCASSTGATAYNEQFFGPGTRLTVL.

By share of the sample, this clonotype is medium-sized (0.01 to 0.1%). The rearrangement uses TRBV10-1 and TRBJ2-1; D might be TRBD1 (7 bases). Germline assignment: CDR1 WNHNN and CDR2 SYGVQD (reference sequence). The CDR3 sequence is 15 residues long. V was pared by 5 bases and J by 4 bases, with 15 bases between. The CDR3 is CASSRTRGEYNEQFF. The CDR3 DNA reads as TGCGCCAGCAGTCGGACCAGGGGGGAATACAATGAGCAGTTCTTC.

About this clonotype: The DNA is omitted, as the CDR3 cannot be located on it reliably, and the CDR3 follows TCRdb's listing. The rearrangement joins TRBV6-1 to TRBJ2-2; TRBD1 is the table's D call, not checked against the DNA. The length of the CDR3 is 19 amino acids, counting both ends. CDR1 is MNHNS, CDR2 SASEGT, per germline. This CDR3 is CASRGQGAQYFGNTGELFF.

A word on this clonotype: An end of the junction differs from the germline gene, which may be a read error. The chain uses TRBV6-5 and TRBJ2-4, with 7 bases lining up with TRBD2. The CDR3 is made up of 18 amino acids. In germline, CDR1 is MNHEY, CDR2 SVGAGI. CDR3 amino acids: CASSYSVARGCRTDTQYF. CDR3 nucleotides: TGTGCCAGCAGTTACTCCGTGGCGCGGGGGTGCCGCACAGATACGCAGTATTTC.

This chain uses TRBV6-2 or TRBV6-3 with TRBJ1-2; 9 nucleotides align to TRBD1. V shed 5 bases and J 5 bases; nucleotides not matched to a gene: 9. This CDR3 has 15 amino acids. Germline CDR1 is MNHEY and CDR2 is SVGEGT. This chain's CDR3 is CASSKGPGQGYGYTF. The CDR3 nucleotides read TGTGCCAGCAGTAAAGGACCGGGACAGGGATATGGCTACACCTTC.

This chain joins TRBV10-1 and TRBJ2-4; TRBD2 aligns across 7 bases. CDR1 is WNHNN, CDR2 SYGVQD, per germline (reference sequence). The V segment lost 11 bases and the J segment 13 bases; nucleotides outside the gene matches: 20. This CDR3 is built from 14 residues. Here the CDR3 reads CAGSGGRPKNTQYF. CDR3 in DNA: TGCGCCGGCTCGGGGGGACGACCCAAAAACACGCAGTACTTC.

CDR3 bases: TGTGCCAGCAGCCAAGATGGGGGACTAGCGGGGCGAGAGACCCAGTACTTC. It specifies CASSQDGGLAGRETQYF. This chain uses TRBV4-2 with TRBJ2-1; 13 bases are shared with TRBD2. Near its end, the DNA agrees better with TRBJ2-5, so the J call may be wrong. Germline CDR1 and CDR2: LGHNA and YNFKEQ. This CDR3 is 17 amino acids long.

In regard to this clonotype: One junction end does not reproduce the germline sequence, and a read error may be involved. The chain employs TRBV29-1 and TRBJ2-4; D not certain. CDR3 length: 12 amino acids. Per germline, CDR1 SQVTM and CDR2 ANQGSEA. The CDR3 here is CSVGTAINIQYF. The CDR3 DNA sequence: TGCAGCGTTGGGACGGCCATAAACATTCAGTACTTC.

This clonotype was detected many times. The rearrangement joins TRBV11-1 to TRBJ2-5, with 7 bases aligning to TRBD1. CDR3 length: 15 amino acids. With 6 bases clipped from V and 3 bases from J, the junction kept 10 bases outside the gene matches. The germline gives CDR1 SGHAT, CDR2 FQDESV (reference sequence). CDR3 sequence: CASSLPGDSKETQYF. CDR3 nucleotide sequence: TGTGCCAGCAGTCTTCCTGGGGACAGCAAAGAGACCCAGTACTTC.

This clonotype was counted at least ten times. The chain is built from TRBV9 and TRBJ2-1, with 8 bases aligning to TRBD2. V was pared by 7 bases and J by 5 bases, with 5 bases of the junction left unmatched. Germline V gives CDR1 SGDLS, CDR2 YYNGEE. The CDR3 consists of 13 residues. Here the CDR3 DNA reads TGTGCCAGCGACCGAGCGGGAGACAATGAGCAGTTCTTC. Its translation: CASDRAGDNEQFF.